The clone carrying this T cell receptor (beta chain) was found a few times. Its antigen remains unidentified. These data belong to a study of blood T cells in healthy people across ages. Study findings and constraints: It was the long-lived donors that had more naive CD4+ cells and higher diversity than aged donors.

A J-beta primer mix and a sample-barcoded 5' primer were used in a second PCR of about 7 to 12 cycles. TCRdb ran MiXCR on the 5' RACE reads and lists one entry per CDR3 protein. The table shows around 2 million distinct CDR3 sequences, with approximately 39% occurring only once. J was trimmed by 4 bases and V by 2 bases; bases with no gene match: 10. The germline V gene encodes CDR1 KGHDR and CDR2 SFDVKD. The CDR3 spans 17 residues. V is TRBV24-1 and J is TRBJ2-1; TRBD2 matches 7 bases. The receptor's source is a human donor in good health. Sequences were obtained from blood. In DNA, the CDR3 is TGTGCCACCAGTGATTCGTACGGGGGGTCCTCTTACAATGAGCAGTTCTTC. Protein sequence: CATSDSYGGSSYNEQFF.